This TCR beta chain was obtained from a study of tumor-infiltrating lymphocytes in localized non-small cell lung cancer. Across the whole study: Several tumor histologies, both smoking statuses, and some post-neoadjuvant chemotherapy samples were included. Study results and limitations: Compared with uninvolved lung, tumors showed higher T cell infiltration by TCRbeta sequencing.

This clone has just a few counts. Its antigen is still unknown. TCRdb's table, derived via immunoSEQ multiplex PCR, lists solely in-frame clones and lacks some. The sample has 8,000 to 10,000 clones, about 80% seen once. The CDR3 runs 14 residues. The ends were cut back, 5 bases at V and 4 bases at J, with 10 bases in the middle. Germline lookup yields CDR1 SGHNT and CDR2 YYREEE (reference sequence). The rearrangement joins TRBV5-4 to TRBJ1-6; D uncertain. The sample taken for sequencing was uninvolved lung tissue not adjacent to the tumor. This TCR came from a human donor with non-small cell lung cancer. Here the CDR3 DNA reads TGTGCCAGCAGGGAATCGGTGTATAATTCACCCCTCCACTTT. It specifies CASRESVYNSPLHF.